These T cell receptor beta chains were read from a single sample in a study of cytomegalovirus exposure and HLA in healthy donors. The repertoire was sequenced with immunoSEQ multiplex PCR; TCRdb's copy has only in-frame clones and lacks some. The profile shows over 65,000 clones, over 70% of them singletons. Sequenced sample: PBMCs. The origin of the receptors is a man between 60 and 70 years old in good health and CMV-seropositive. Each CDR3 is given with its conserved first and last residue. A D gene is named only where the DNA matches it firmly. Clone sizes are given selectively: once, few, many, or a class where the clone is expanded.

cdr3_aa	cdr3_nt	d_call	clone_size	v_call	j_call
CASTKGNSGAEAFF	TGTGCCAGTACCAAGGGGAACAGTGGCGCTGAAGCTTTCTTT	.	.	TRBV19	TRBJ1-1
CASSRTGSDEQFF	TGTGCCAGTTCCCGTACAGGGTCGGATGAGCAGTTCTTC	.	.	TRBV5-4	TRBJ2-1
CASSPGEGNVNEKLFF	TGCGCCAGCAGCCCAGGGGAGGGGAACGTTAATGAAAAACTGTTTTTT	.	few	TRBV5-1	TRBJ1-4
CASSLRGQGSGEQYF	TGTGCCAGCAGTTTAAGGGGACAAGGGTCTGGGGAGCAGTACTTC	.	.	TRBV27	TRBJ2-7
CASSSGSADSYEQYF	TGTGCCAGCAGCTCCGGAAGCGCGGATTCCTACGAGCAGTACTTC	.	.	TRBV7-2	TRBJ2-7
CASTLTSGRVNAGELFF	TGTGCCAGCACCCTGACTAGCGGGAGGGTTAACGCCGGGGAGCTGTTTTTT	TRBD2	.	TRBV7-9	TRBJ2-2
CASSQVLAGGMGNEQFF	TGCGCCAGCAGCCAAGTCCTAGCGGGAGGCATGGGGAATGAGCAGTTCTTC	TRBD2	.	TRBV4-1	TRBJ2-1
CASSDGQGYEQYF	TGTGCCAGCAGCGATGGGCAGGGGTACGAGCAGTACTTC	.	.	TRBV7-6	TRBJ2-7
CSVGSGGHGTDTQYF	TGCAGCGTTGGCTCAGGGGGACATGGCACAGATACGCAGTATTTT	TRBD1	once	TRBV29-1	TRBJ2-3
CASSTRDRGRQDNYGYTF	TGTGCCAGCAGTACAAGAGACAGGGGCCGCCAGGATAACTATGGCTACACCTTC	TRBD1	.	TRBV27	TRBJ1-2
CASSGIDRGQGTDTQYF	TGCGCCAGCAGCGGGATAGACAGGGGGCAAGGGACAGATACGCAGTATTTT	TRBD1	.	TRBV5-1	TRBJ2-3
CASSASGLPSTNEKLFF	TGTGCCAGCTCAGCGTCAGGGCTCCCGTCAACTAATGAAAAACTGTTTTTT	.	few	TRBV18	TRBJ1-4
CASSPGLAGETQYF	TGCGCCAGCAGCCCTGGACTAGCGGGGGAGACCCAGTACTTC	TRBD2	few	TRBV5-1	TRBJ2-5
CASSLFGGSRGNEQFF	TGTGCCAGCAGCTTATTTGGAGGGAGTAGGGGCAATGAGCAGTTCTTC	.	few	TRBV7-9	TRBJ2-1
CASSYSWAEANEKLFF	TGTGCCAGCAGTTACTCGTGGGCGGAGGCTAATGAAAAACTGTTTTTT	.	.	TRBV6-5	TRBJ1-4
CANPGFAFF	TGTGCCAACCCAGGATTTGCTTTCTTT	.	.	TRBV19	TRBJ1-1
CATSRERLELAGEQYF	TGTGCCACCAGCAGAGAACGACTAGAGCTCGCTGGAGAGCAGTACTTC	.	.	TRBV15	TRBJ2-7
CASMSRHPSLTYEQYF	TGTGCCAGCATGTCCAGGCACCCTTCCCTTACCTACGAGCAGTACTTC	.	.	TRBV6-6	TRBJ2-7
CSSSSRGGGDTDTQYF	TGTTCCAGCAGCTCCCGGGGAGGAGGGGACACAGATACGCAGTATTTT	.	.	TRBV7-9	TRBJ2-3
CASSAGGTGNEQFF	TGCGCCAGCAGTGCCGGCGGAACGGGAAATGAGCAGTTCTTC	.	.	TRBV10-1	TRBJ2-1
CASSHGQGVQETQYF	TGTGCCAGCAGCCATGGACAGGGGGTTCAAGAGACCCAGTACTTC	TRBD1	.	TRBV7-9	TRBJ2-5
CASSYKTGGEEKLFF	TGTGCCAGCAGTTACAAGACAGGGGGCGAGGAAAAACTGTTTTTT	TRBD1	.	TRBV6-5	TRBJ1-4